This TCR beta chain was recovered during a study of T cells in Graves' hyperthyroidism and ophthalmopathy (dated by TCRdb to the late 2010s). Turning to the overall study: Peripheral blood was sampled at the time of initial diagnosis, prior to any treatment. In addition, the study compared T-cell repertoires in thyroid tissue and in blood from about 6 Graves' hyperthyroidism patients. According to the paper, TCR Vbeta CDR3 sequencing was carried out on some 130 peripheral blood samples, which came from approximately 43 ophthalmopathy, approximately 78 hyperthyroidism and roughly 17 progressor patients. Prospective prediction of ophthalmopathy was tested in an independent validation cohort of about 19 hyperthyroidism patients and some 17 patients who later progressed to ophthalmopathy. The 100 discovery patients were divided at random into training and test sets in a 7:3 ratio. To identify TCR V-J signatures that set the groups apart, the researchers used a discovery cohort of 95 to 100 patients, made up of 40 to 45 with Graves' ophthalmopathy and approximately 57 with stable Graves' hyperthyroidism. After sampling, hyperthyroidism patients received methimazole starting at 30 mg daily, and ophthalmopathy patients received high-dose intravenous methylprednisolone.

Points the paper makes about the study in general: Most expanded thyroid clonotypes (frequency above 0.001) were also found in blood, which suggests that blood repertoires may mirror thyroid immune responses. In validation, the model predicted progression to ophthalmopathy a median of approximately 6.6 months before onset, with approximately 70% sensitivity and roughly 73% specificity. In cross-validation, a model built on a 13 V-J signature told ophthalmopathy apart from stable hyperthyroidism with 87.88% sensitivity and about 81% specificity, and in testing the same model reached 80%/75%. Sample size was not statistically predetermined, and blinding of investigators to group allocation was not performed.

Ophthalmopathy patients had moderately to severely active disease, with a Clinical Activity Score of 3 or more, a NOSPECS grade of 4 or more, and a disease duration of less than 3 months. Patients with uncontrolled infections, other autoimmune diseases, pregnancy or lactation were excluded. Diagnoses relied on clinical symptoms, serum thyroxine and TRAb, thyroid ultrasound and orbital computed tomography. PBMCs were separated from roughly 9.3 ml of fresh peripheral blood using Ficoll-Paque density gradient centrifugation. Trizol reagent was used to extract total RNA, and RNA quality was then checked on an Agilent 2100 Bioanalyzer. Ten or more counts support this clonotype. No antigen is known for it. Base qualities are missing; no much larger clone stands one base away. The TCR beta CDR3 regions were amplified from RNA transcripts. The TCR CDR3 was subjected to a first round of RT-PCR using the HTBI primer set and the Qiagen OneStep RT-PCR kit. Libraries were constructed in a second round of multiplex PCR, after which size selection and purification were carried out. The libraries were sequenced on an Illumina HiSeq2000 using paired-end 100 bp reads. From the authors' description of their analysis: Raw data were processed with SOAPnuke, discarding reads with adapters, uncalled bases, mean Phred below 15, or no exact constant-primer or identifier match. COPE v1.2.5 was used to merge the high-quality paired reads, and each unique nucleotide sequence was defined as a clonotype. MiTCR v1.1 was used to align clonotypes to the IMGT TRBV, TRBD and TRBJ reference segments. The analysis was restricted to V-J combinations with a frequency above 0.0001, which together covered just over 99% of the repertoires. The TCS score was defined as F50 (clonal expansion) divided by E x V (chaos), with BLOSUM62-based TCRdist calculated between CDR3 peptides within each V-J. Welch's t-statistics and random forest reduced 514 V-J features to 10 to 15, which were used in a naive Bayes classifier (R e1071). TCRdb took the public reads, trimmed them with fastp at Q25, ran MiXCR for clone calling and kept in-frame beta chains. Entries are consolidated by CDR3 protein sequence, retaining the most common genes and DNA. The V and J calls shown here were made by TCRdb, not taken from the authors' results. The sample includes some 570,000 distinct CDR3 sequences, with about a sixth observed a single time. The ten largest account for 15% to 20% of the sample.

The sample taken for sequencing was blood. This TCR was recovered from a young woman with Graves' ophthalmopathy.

CDR3 protein: CASSEERSSGGYTF. The nucleotides are TGTGCCAGCAGTGAAGAGCGCAGTTCAGGTGGCTACACCTTC. The chain employs TRBV2 and TRBJ1-2; the D gene remains uncertain. Via the germline V gene, CDR1 is SNHLY and CDR2 FYNNEI. V is pared back by 1 base and J by 7 bases, with 13 bases lying between the germline termini. From the cysteine up to the phenylalanine, the CDR3 has a length of 14 residues. The sequence is cut down to CDR3 DNA, 42 bases in frame from base 1.